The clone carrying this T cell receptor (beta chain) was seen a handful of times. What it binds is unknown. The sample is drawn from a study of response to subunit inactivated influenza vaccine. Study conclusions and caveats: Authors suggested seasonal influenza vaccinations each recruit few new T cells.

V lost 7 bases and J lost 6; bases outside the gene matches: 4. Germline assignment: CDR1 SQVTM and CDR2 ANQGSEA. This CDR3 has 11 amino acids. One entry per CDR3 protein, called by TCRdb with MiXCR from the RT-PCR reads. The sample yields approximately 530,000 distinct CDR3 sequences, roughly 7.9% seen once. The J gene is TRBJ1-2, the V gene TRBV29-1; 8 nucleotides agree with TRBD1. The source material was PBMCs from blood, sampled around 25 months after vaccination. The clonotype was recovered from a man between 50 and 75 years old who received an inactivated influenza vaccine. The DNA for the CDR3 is TGCAGCGAGGACAGGGAGGATGGCTACACCTTC. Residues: CSEDREDGYTF.